These T cell receptor beta chains were read from a single sample in a study of blood T cell repertoires in COVID-19. Profiled with immunoSEQ multiplex PCR; TCRdb holds only in-frame clones, not every one. Of 150,000 to 200,000 clones in the sample, 88% were seen once. Sample: peripheral blood. The receptor source for this set is a human donor in a cohort sampled during active COVID-19. CDR3s include the opening cysteine and the closing phenylalanine or tryptophan. The D gene is left open where the match is weak. The listing skips clone size in some rows; elsewhere it reads once, few, many or a size class.

d_gene,len,v_gene,abundance,j_gene,CDR3aa,CDR3nt
NA,13,TRBV18,NA,TRBJ2-5,CASSTGIQETQYF,TGTGCCAGCTCCACAGGGATCCAAGAGACCCAGTACTTC
TRBD2,15,TRBV6-5,NA,TRBJ2-5,CASNREGLAGETQYF,TGTGCCAGCAACCGTGAGGGACTAGCGGGGGAGACCCAGTACTTC
NA,13,TRBV19,NA,TRBJ2-5,CASSMRQQETQYF,TGTGCCAGTAGTATGAGACAGCAAGAGACCCAGTACTTC
TRBD2,15,TRBV7-2,NA,TRBJ2-1,CASSRGTSGYNEQFF,TGTGCCAGCAGCAGAGGGACTAGCGGTTACAATGAGCAGTTCTTC
TRBD1,15,TRBV5-1,NA,TRBJ2-5,CASSRGQGVQETQYF,TGCGCCAGCAGCAGGGGACAGGGGGTCCAAGAGACCCAGTACTTC
TRBD2,13,TRBV5-1,NA,TRBJ2-1,CATRLAGDNEQFF,TGCGCCACCCGATTAGCGGGAGACAATGAGCAGTTCTTC
NA,17,TRBV18,NA,TRBJ2-6,CASSAWQEISGANVLTF,TGTGCCAGCTCCGCATGGCAGGAAATCTCTGGGGCCAACGTCCTGACTTTC
NA,15,TRBV19,many,TRBJ1-6,CASSIQGSYNSPLHF,TGTGCCAGTAGTATTCAGGGTTCATATAATTCACCCCTCCACTTT
TRBD2,18,TRBV18,NA,TRBJ2-7,CASSPLTDSGRIGYEQYF,TGTGCCAGCTCACCACTGACCGATAGCGGGAGGATTGGGTACGAGCAGTACTTC
TRBD1,16,TRBV28,NA,TRBJ1-1,CASRALGTGASTEAFF,TGTGCCAGCAGGGCATTGGGGACAGGGGCGAGCACTGAAGCTTTCTTT
TRBD1,16,TRBV5-6,NA,TRBJ2-3,CASSAAWGQGTDTQYF,TGTGCCAGCAGCGCAGCATGGGGACAGGGTACAGATACGCAGTATTTT
TRBD1,14,TRBV5-4,NA,TRBJ2-3,CASSSGQAYDTQYF,TGTGCCAGCAGCTCTGGACAGGCTTATGATACGCAGTATTTT
NA,14,TRBV29-1,few,TRBJ1-2,CSVETPGGGYGYTF,TGCAGCGTTGAAACCCCGGGCGGAGGCTATGGCTACACCTTC
TRBD2,17,TRBV3-1/TRBV3-2,NA,TRBJ2-2,CASSQVPGGPGTGELFF,TGTGCCAGCAGCCAAGTCCCGGGGGGGCCGGGCACCGGGGAGCTGTTTTTT
NA,15,TRBV3-1/TRBV3-2,NA,TRBJ1-3,CASSQRRGSGNTIYF,TGTGCCAGCAGCCAAAGGAGGGGCTCTGGAAACACCATATATTTT
TRBD2,15,TRBV10-3,many,TRBJ2-2,CASLPASGNTGELFF,TGTGCCTCCCTTCCAGCTAGCGGAAACACCGGGGAGCTGTTTTTT
TRBD2,13,TRBV7-9,NA,TRBJ2-5,CASSFAGEETQYF,TGTGCCAGCAGCTTCGCGGGGGAAGAGACCCAGTACTTC
TRBD1,14,TRBV5-1,NA,TRBJ1-4,CASSLAGTAEKLFF,TGCGCCAGCAGCTTGGCCGGGACAGCGGAAAAACTGTTTTTT
NA,14,TRBV5-4,NA,TRBJ1-1,CASSKEGGNTEAFF,TGTGCCAGCAGCAAAGAAGGGGGGAACACTGAAGCTTTCTTT
TRBD2,17,TRBV11-2,NA,TRBJ2-7,CASSLVALALNSYEQYF,TGTGCCAGCAGCTTAGTAGCACTAGCGCTAAACTCCTACGAGCAGTACTTC
NA,15,TRBV30,NA,TRBJ1-4,CAWSATKGPVEKLFF,TGTGCCTGGAGTGCCACAAAGGGGCCGGTTGAAAAACTGTTTTTT
TRBD1,17,TRBV7-9,few,TRBJ1-3,CASSLGPGRGQGNTIYF,TGTGCCAGCAGCTTAGGCCCCGGGAGGGGGCAAGGAAACACCATATATTTT
TRBD1,15,TRBV18,once,TRBJ1-2,CASSPVRGGGYGYTF,TGTGCCAGCTCACCAGTCAGAGGGGGCGGCTATGGCTACACCTTC
TRBD1,13,TRBV3-1/TRBV3-2,NA,TRBJ2-2,CASGQGMVGELFF,TGTGCCAGTGGACAGGGGATGGTCGGGGAGCTGTTTTTT
TRBD1,15,TRBV28,NA,TRBJ2-1,CASRRGQAPGNEQFF,TGTGCCAGCAGACGGGGACAGGCCCCTGGGAATGAGCAGTTCTTC
TRBD1,15,TRBV6-1,NA,TRBJ2-2,CASSDGTGVTGELFF,TGTGCCAGCAGTGATGGGACAGGGGTCACCGGGGAGCTGTTTTTT
TRBD1,19,TRBV7-9,NA,TRBJ2-4,CASSLALGGQGFFGNIQYF,TGTGCCAGCAGCTTAGCGTTGGGTGGACAGGGGTTTTTTGGAAACATTCAGTACTTC
NA,11,TRBV28,NA,TRBJ2-3,CASSPRGPQYF,TGTGCCAGCAGCCCTAGAGGGCCGCAGTATTTT
TRBD2,18,TRBV28,NA,TRBJ2-3,CASSPARVSGRGTDTQYF,TGTGCCAGCAGCCCTGCCCGAGTCAGCGGGAGGGGAACAGATACGCAGTATTTT
NA,20,TRBV6-2/TRBV6-3,NA,TRBJ2-3,CASSYPGLSEATTSTDTQYF,TGTGCCAGCAGTTACCCTGGACTGTCGGAGGCCACTACTAGCACAGATACGCAGTATTTT
NA,15,TRBV11-2,NA,TRBJ2-2,CASSLEPSSAGELFF,TGTGCCAGCAGCTTAGAACCCTCGAGTGCCGGGGAGCTGTTTTTT
NA,14,TRBV30,NA,TRBJ2-3,CAWDKVGGADTQYF,TGTGCCTGGGACAAGGTGGGCGGGGCAGATACGCAGTATTTT
NA,13,TRBV2,few,TRBJ1-4,CASYRDTREKLFF,TGTGCCAGCTACCGGGACACGAGGGAAAAACTGTTTTTT
NA,16,TRBV7-9,NA,TRBJ2-5,CASSLGGRVAGETQYF,TGTGCCAGCAGCTTAGGTGGTAGGGTAGCAGGGGAGACCCAGTACTTC
NA,14,TRBV5-4,NA,TRBJ2-5,CASSYGQLKETQYF,TGTGCCAGCAGCTATGGACAGTTAAAAGAGACCCAGTACTTC
NA,13,TRBV9,NA,TRBJ1-2,CASSVGVGAVDAF,NA
NA,16,TRBV18,NA,TRBJ2-5,CASSPIRQAEQATQYF,TGTGCCAGCTCACCCATCCGCCAAGCGGAACAAGCGACCCAGTACTTC
NA,15,TRBV18,NA,TRBJ2-1,CASSPQAASYNEQFF,TGTGCCAGCTCACCACAAGCGGCCTCCTACAATGAGCAGTTCTTC
NA,13,TRBV19,NA,TRBJ1-6,CASSRDNHSPLHF,TGTGCCAGTAGTCGGGACAACCATTCACCCCTCCACTTT
TRBD1,14,TRBV29-1,once,TRBJ2-5,CSVDSVSGGETQYF,TGCAGCGTTGATTCAGTATCAGGGGGCGAGACCCAGTACTTC
TRBD1,15,TRBV5-1,once,TRBJ2-1,CASSSPDRGYNEQFF,TGCGCCAGCAGCTCACCGGACAGGGGCTACAATGAGCAGTTCTTC
NA,18,TRBV4-3,NA,TRBJ2-6,CASSQDIPTDSGANVLTF,TGCGCCAGCAGCCAAGATATCCCGACAGACTCTGGGGCCAACGTCCTGACTTTC
NA,14,TRBV29-1,NA,TRBJ1-2,CSVDGRGIDYGYTF,TGCAGCGTTGACGGTCGGGGTATAGACTATGGCTACACCTTC
NA,16,TRBV7-8,NA,TRBJ2-5,CASSLARDIPQETQYF,TGTGCCAGCAGCTTAGCTCGGGACATCCCACAAGAGACCCAGTACTTC
TRBD2,16,TRBV2,few,TRBJ2-5,CASSEFGRGGQETQYF,TGTGCCAGCAGTGAGTTCGGGCGGGGGGGCCAAGAGACCCAGTACTTC
TRBD1,14,TRBV28,NA,TRBJ2-7,CASSLWGDRAEQYF,TGTGCCAGCAGTTTATGGGGAGACAGGGCCGAGCAGTACTTC
TRBD2,17,TRBV27,few,TRBJ2-2,CASSSPASGDNTGELFF,TGTGCCAGCAGTTCCCCCGCTAGCGGGGATAACACCGGGGAGCTGTTTTTT
TRBD2,16,TRBV28,once,TRBJ2-1,CASSLVAGDSYNEQFF,TGTGCCAGCAGTTTGGTAGCGGGAGATTCCTACAATGAGCAGTTCTTC
TRBD1,15,TRBV5-6,once,TRBJ2-7,CASRLLSGTGGEQYF,TGTGCCAGCAGACTCCTATCCGGGACAGGGGGCGAGCAGTACTTC
NA,16,TRBV5-1,NA,TRBJ1-3,CASSLDGRPSGNTIYF,TGCGCCAGCAGCTTGGACGGCAGGCCCTCTGGAAACACCATATATTTT
TRBD1,13,TRBV2,NA,TRBJ1-2,CASSYGTGYGYTF,TGTGCCAGCAGCTACGGGACAGGCTATGGCTACACCTTC
TRBD1,13,TRBV9,NA,TRBJ2-2,CATGTGDTGELFF,TGTGCCACCGGGACAGGGGACACCGGGGAGCTGTTTTTT
NA,16,TRBV7-2,NA,TRBJ1-1,CASSVGHSAQNTEAFF,TGTGCCAGCAGCGTTGGACATTCGGCCCAAAACACTGAAGCTTTCTTT
NA,15,TRBV4-3,NA,TRBJ2-7,CASSQDSGSSYEQYF,TGCGCCAGCAGCCAAGATTCGGGGAGCTCCTACGAGCAGTACTTC
TRBD1,13,TRBV7-2,NA,TRBJ2-1,CASSLVGTGEQFF,TGTGCCAGCAGCTTAGTGGGGACAGGAGAGCAGTTCTTC
NA,16,TRBV7-4,NA,TRBJ1-5,CASSLMAGDSNQPQHF,TGTGCCAGCAGCTTAATGGCGGGGGATAGCAATCAGCCCCAGCATTTT
NA,17,TRBV5-1,NA,TRBJ2-3,CASSAGVQLGNTDTQYF,TGCGCCAGCAGCGCCGGGGTTCAGTTAGGGAACACAGATACGCAGTATTTT
TRBD1,14,TRBV7-9,NA,TRBJ2-5,CASSRDREEETQYF,TGTGCCAGCAGCCGGGACAGGGAGGAAGAGACCCAGTACTTC